This TCR beta chain was captured in a study of blood T cell repertoires in COVID-19. Study context: COVID-19 samples from acute and convalescent phases originated in the United States, Italy and Spain. T cells, B-cell-depleted T cells, or PBMCs provided the cDNA or gDNA that served as material.

V was trimmed by 5 bases and J by 7 bases, leaving 17 bases between them. From germline, CDR1 is SNHLY and CDR2 FYNNEI. CDR3 length: 15 amino acids. Per the study methods: Reference gene primer amplification yielded estimated nucleated cell counts. Assay: immunoSEQ multiplex PCR; the TCRdb copy retains only in-frame clones and omits some. The D gene and trimming were derived from the DNA, and the V and J assignments and clone size from that table. The profile shows about 200,000 clones, about nine tenths of them singletons. The TCR originated in a man aged 18 to 30 with active or convalescent COVID-19. Sequencing used peripheral blood. The V and J genes are TRBV2 and TRBJ2-2; a weak D match, TRBD1 (5 bases). The DNA for the CDR3 is TGTGCCAGCAGTCGGCTCCCCCAGGGTGACGGGGAGCTGTTTTTT. As protein: CASSRLPQGDGELFF.